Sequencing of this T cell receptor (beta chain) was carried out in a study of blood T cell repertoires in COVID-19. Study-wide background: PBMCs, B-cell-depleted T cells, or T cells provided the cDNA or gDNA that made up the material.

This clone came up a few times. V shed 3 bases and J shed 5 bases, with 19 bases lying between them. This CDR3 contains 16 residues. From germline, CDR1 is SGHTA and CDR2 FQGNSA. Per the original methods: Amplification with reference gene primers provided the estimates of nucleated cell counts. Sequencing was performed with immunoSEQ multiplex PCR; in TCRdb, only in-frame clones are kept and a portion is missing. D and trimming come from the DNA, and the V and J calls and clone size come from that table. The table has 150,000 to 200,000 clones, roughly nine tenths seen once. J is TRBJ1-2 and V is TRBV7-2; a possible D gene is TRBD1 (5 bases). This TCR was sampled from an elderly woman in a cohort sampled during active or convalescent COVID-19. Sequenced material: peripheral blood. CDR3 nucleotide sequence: TGTGCCAGCAGCTTGGGGACTCCTCCCCCTCTATATGGCTACACCTTC. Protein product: CASSLGTPPPLYGYTF.